Shown below are 24 T cell receptor beta chains from a single sample sequenced in a study of beta chain features in type 1 diabetes. The study's findings and limits: Among patients with Type 1 diabetes, TCRB CDR3s were moderately but significantly shorter in every one of the four CD4+ subsets.

No antigen has been identified for these receptors. cDNA synthesis used the whole RNA isolate, giving expressed TCRB sequences. Here immunoSEQ multiplex PCR was the method, and the copy in TCRdb shows in-frame clones only, minus some. This repertoire shows approximately 600,000 clones, roughly 12% found once; its top ten account for around 0.12%. The specimen sequenced was naive CD4+ T cells from blood. These receptors were collected from a man aged 25 to 40 with type 1 diabetes.

This chain links TRBV7-2 with TRBJ1-1; no clear D. The CDR3 runs 14 residues. Trimming took 5 bases from V and 3 from J, leaving 13 bases between them. Germline CDR1 and CDR2: SGHTA and FQGNSA. The CDR3 nucleotides read TGTGCCAGCAGCCCGCAGAGGAGGGACACTGAAGCTTTCTTT. Protein sequence: CASSPQRRDTEAFF. Together with reference TRBV7-2 and TRBJ1-1, the CDR3 gives the full variable domain: GAGVSQSPSNKVTEKGKDVELRCDPISGHTALYWYRQSLGQGLEFLIYFQGNSAPDKSGLPSDRFSAERTGGSVSTLTIQRTQQEDSAVYLCASSPQRRDTEAFFGQGTRLTVV.

This clone was counted between two and nine times. V usage is TRBV19 and J usage is TRBJ1-5; no clear D. Trimming left V 3 bases short and J 5 bases short, with 11 bases between. CDR3 length: 14 residues. The V gene's germline CDR1 is LNHDA and CDR2 SQIVND (reference sequence). The CDR3 loop reads CASSITGVDQPQHF. The CDR3 DNA sequence: TGTGCCAGTAGTATTACTGGCGTTGATCAGCCCCAGCATTTT. The entire variable domain, with the rest obtained from reference TRBV19 and TRBJ1-5, is as follows: DGGITQSPKYLFRKEGQNVTLSCEQNLNHDAMYWYRQDPGQGLRLIYYSQIVNDFQKGDIAEGYSVSREKKESFPLTVTSAQKNPTAFYLCASSITGVDQPQHFGDGTRLSIL.

The rearrangement joins TRBV11-2 to TRBJ1-2; D call uncertain. The CDR3 contains 13 residues. V was trimmed by 4 bases and J by 4 bases, leaving 10 bases between them. Germline CDR1 reads SGHAT; CDR2 reads FQNNGV. The CDR3 DNA reads as TGTGCCAGCAGCTCGGTGGCCTCCTATGGCTACACCTTC. Translation gives CASSSVASYGYTF.

The chain uses TRBV5-4 and TRBJ1-2; D is unclear. The CDR3 spans 13 residues. Germline loops: CDR1 SGHNT, CDR2 YYREEE (reference sequence). Trimming stripped 0 bases from V and 3 bases from J, with 6 bases between. CDR3 bases: TGTGCCAGCAGCTTGGCCGGGGACTATGGCTACACCTTC. Translation gives CASSLAGDYGYTF.

This clone has a handful of counts. This chain connects TRBV7-9 to TRBJ1-3; 7 bases are shared with TRBD1. In germline, CDR1 is SEHNR, CDR2 FQNEAQ (reference sequence). Trimming removed 2 bases from V and 0 bases from J; junction bases left unmatched: 4. The CDR3 runs to 16 residues. CDR3 amino acids: CASSLRGTVSGNTIYF. The CDR3 DNA follows: TGTGCCAGCAGCTTACGCGGGACAGTCTCTGGAAACACCATATATTTT.

This clone was counted between two and nine times. The J gene is TRBJ1-5, the V gene TRBV27; D perhaps matches TRBD1 (5 bases). Trimming shortened V by 0 bases and J by 1 base, and 10 bases separated the two germline ends. Germline-derived CDR1 and CDR2 are MNHEY and SMNVEV (reference sequence). The CDR3 covers 16 residues. The CDR3 loop is CASSLSVQGSNQPQHF. The DNA of the CDR3 is TGTGCCAGCAGTTTATCAGTTCAGGGAAGCAATCAGCCCCAGCATTTT.

Only a few counts were recorded for this clone. This rearrangement joins TRBV4-3 to TRBJ2-3, with D possibly matching TRBD2 (5 bases). V shed 3 bases and J shed 13 bases, with 17 bases lying between them. The CDR3 is made up of 13 amino acids. Germline loops: CDR1 LGHNA, CDR2 YSLEER. The CDR3 nucleotides are TGCGCCAGCAGCCAGGACTCCCGAGGCGGAAAGTATTTT. Its protein product is CASSQDSRGGKYF.

This clone was detected only a few times. This sequence joins TRBV7-2 and TRBJ2-5; perhaps D is TRBD1 or TRBD2 (7 bases each). CDR1 and CDR2 from the germline V gene are SGHTA and FQGNSA. V was cut by 2 bases and J by 1 base, with 11 bases left in between. CDR3 length: 15 residues. In nucleotides, the CDR3 is TGTGCCAGCAGCTTACAGGGGGGGAGCCAAGAGACCCAGTACTTC. Residues: CASSLQGGSQETQYF.

This chain links TRBV7-8 with TRBJ2-7, with D possibly being TRBD2 (6 bases). The CDR3 extends over 14 amino acids. Between the trimmed V and J ends, which lost 0 bases and 2 bases, there was a span of 8 bases. Per the germline V gene, CDR1 is SGHVS and CDR2 is FQNEAQ. CDR3 sequence (DNA): TGTGCCAGCAGCTTAGCGCGGGGACCCTACGAGCAGTACTTC. Its protein is CASSLARGPYEQYF.

Written as DNA, the CDR3 is TGTGCCAGCAGGGAAAGGACAGGCCAAAGCAATCAGCCCCAGCATTTT. This gives the protein CASRERTGQSNQPQHF. V usage is TRBV2 and J usage is TRBJ1-5; TRBD1 agrees at 7 bases. The CDR3 totals 16 residues. V was clipped by 6 bases and J by 1 base; unmatched bases: 9. CDR1 and CDR2 (germline): SNHLY, FYNNEI.

This clone was observed a few times. V is TRBV10-3 and J is TRBJ1-1; D perhaps matches TRBD1 (6 bases). The V end was cut by 6 bases, the J end by 0 bases, with 11 bases between. This CDR3 contains 14 residues. Germline CDR1 and CDR2: ENHRY and SYGVKD. CDR3 DNA: TGTGCCATCAGGTCGACAGGAATGAACACTGAAGCTTTCTTT. Amino acid sequence: CAIRSTGMNTEAFF.

The chain links TRBV5-4 to TRBJ2-3; no firm D call. This CDR3 has 14 amino acids. V was shortened by 2 bases and J by 2 bases, with 9 bases between the two germline ends. Per germline, CDR1 SGHNT and CDR2 YYREEE (reference sequence). The CDR3 nucleotides read TGTGCCAGCAGCTTACGTAAATCCACAGATACGCAGTATTTT. Residues: CASSLRKSTDTQYF.

The chain links TRBV12-1 to TRBJ1-5. TRBV12-1 is classified as a pseudogene. The CDR3 is 14 amino acids. This CDR3 is CASSPPRGDQPQHF. The CDR3 DNA reads as TGTGCCAGCAGCCCTCCCCGGGGGGATCAGCCCCAGCATTTT.

The rearrangement links TRBV18 to TRBJ1-6, with D possibly matching TRBD1 (5 bases). Germline CDR1 is KGHSH and CDR2 is LQKENI. The ends were cut back, 2 bases at V and 9 bases at J, with 8 bases in the middle. The CDR3 totals 13 residues. The CDR3 DNA is TGTGCCAGCTCACCAGGGACGATTTCACCCCTCCACTTT. Its translation is CASSPGTISPLHF.

The genes are TRBV7-9 and TRBJ2-1; 7 bases are shared with TRBD1. The CDR3 has 15 residues. V shed 7 bases and J 0 bases; nucleotides not matched to a gene: 6. The germline CDR1 and CDR2 sequences are SEHNR and FQNEAQ (reference sequence). Here the CDR3 DNA reads TGTGCCAGCACCGCGACAGGGAGCTCCTACAATGAGCAGTTCTTC. This sequence encodes CASTATGSSYNEQFF.

CDR3 sequence (DNA): TGTGCCAGCAGCTTGGCCAACTATGGGGAGAACACTGAAGCTTTCTTT. This gives the protein CASSLANYGENTEAFF. V gene TRBV5-6 combines with J gene TRBJ1-1; the D is unclear. The CDR3 runs to 16 residues. CDR1 SGHDT and CDR2 YYEEEE come from the germline V gene. V lost 0 bases to trimming and J lost 1 base, with 13 bases between them.

This clone occurred a few times. Because it lacks the conserved phenylalanine or tryptophan at the end, this CDR3 is likely a read error. The DNA is left out, because the CDR3 cannot be placed on it with certainty; the CDR3 is given as TCRdb lists it. The chain has TRBV2 and TRBJ2-7. Germline V gives CDR1 SNHLY, CDR2 FYNNEI. The CDR3 length equals 12 residues, ends included. The CDR3 sequence: CASRVLRDVFDL.

This chain joins TRBV18 and TRBJ2-2; D gene unclear. CDR3 length: 15 residues. Trimming took 1 base from V and 0 from J, leaving 6 bases between them. The germline V gene encodes CDR1 KGHSH and CDR2 LQKENI. The CDR3 spells CASSPRVANTGELFF. CDR3 in DNA: TGTGCCAGCTCACCACGGGTTGCGAACACCGGGGAGCTGTTTTTT.

The chain has TRBV4-2 and TRBJ2-3; D uncertain. V lost 0 bases and J lost 8, with 9 bases in between. CDR3 size: 13 residues. The germline V gene has CDR1 LGHNA and CDR2 YNFKEQ. CDR3 sequence reads: CASSQDKGATQYF. CDR3 sequence (DNA): TGTGCCAGCAGCCAAGATAAGGGTGCTACGCAGTATTTT.

This clone has only a few counts. The chain links TRBV4-3 to TRBJ1-1; D not certain. V dropped 1 base and J dropped 1 base, with 7 bases sitting between them. From germline, CDR1 is LGHNA and CDR2 YSLEER. The CDR3 is 14 residues long. The CDR3 reads CASSQGRENTEAFF. The CDR3 DNA follows: TGCGCCAGCAGCCAAGGCCGCGAGAACACTGAAGCTTTCTTT.

The sample holds a few counts of this clone. CDR3 DNA sequence: TGTGCCAGCAGCCCCGACAGGGACGGGTATGAGCAGTTCTTC. Translating gives CASSPDRDGYEQFF. The chain links TRBV7-9 to TRBJ2-1; TRBD1 aligns across 7 bases. Unmatched junction bases numbered 9, after V lost 5 bases and J lost 8 bases. Germline CDR1 SEHNR, CDR2 FQNEAQ (reference sequence). The CDR3 contains 14 residues.

The V gene is TRBV6-1, the J gene TRBJ2-3; 8 bases are a match to TRBD1. Trimming took 4 bases from V and 2 from J; bases not matched to a gene: 5. The CDR3 has 15 amino acids. The germline V gene encodes CDR1 MNHNS and CDR2 SASEGT. CDR3 sequence reads: CASSVDRGITDTQYF. CDR3 DNA: TGTGCCAGCAGTGTTGACAGGGGAATCACAGATACGCAGTATTTT.

The chain combines TRBV4-3 with TRBJ1-5; 7 positions match TRBD1. The length of the CDR3 is 16 residues. CDR1 is LGHNA and CDR2 is YSLEER in the germline V gene. V lost 0 bases and J lost 5; bases outside the gene matches: 7. The CDR3 coding sequence is TGCGCCAGCAGCCAAGATGCGAGGACAGGCCATCAGCCCCAGCATTTT. Its translation: CASSQDARTGHQPQHF.

This rearrangement joins TRBV30 to TRBJ2-3; D call uncertain. The germline V gene has CDR1 GTSNPN and CDR2 SVGIG (reference sequence). The CDR3 totals 12 residues. Trimming removed 0 bases at V and 8 bases at J, with 9 bases between. CDR3 DNA: TGTGCCTGGAGTGTACTACGAGGTACGCAGTATTTT. This sequence encodes CAWSVLRGTQYF.